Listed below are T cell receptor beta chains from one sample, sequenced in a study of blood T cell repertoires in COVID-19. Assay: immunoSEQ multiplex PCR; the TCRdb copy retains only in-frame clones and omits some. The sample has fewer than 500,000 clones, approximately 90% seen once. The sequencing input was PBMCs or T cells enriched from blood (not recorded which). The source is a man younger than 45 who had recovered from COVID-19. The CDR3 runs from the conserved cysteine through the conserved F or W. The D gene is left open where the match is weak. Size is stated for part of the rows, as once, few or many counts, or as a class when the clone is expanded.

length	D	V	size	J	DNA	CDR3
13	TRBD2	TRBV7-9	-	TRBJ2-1	TGTGCCAGCAGCCAAGGCCTGGCGGGAGTGGGTTTCTTC	CASSQGLAGVGFF
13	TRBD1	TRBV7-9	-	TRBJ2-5	TGTGCCAGCAGCTTATCGGGACAGGAGACCCAGTACTTC	CASSLSGQETQYF
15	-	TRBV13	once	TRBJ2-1	TGTGCCAGCAGCTTAGGCGCCCCCGGGGTCGGTGAGCAGTTCTTC	CASSLGAPGVGEQFF
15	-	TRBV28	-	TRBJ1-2	TGTGCCAGCAGGACACCCTCGGGCAGGGTAGATGGCTACACCTTC	CASRTPSGRVDGYTF
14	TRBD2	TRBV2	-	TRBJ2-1	TGTGCCAGCAGCGGGACTAGCGGGGGGAATGAGCAGTTCTTC	CASSGTSGGNEQFF
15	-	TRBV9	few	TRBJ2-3	TGTGCCAGCAGCTCTCGTCCCTATGAGGCAGATACGCAGTATTTT	CASSSRPYEADTQYF
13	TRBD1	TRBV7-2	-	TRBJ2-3	TGTGCCAGCAGCCTCTCGCAGGGGGCCACGCAGTATTTT	CASSLSQGATQYF
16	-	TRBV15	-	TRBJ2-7	TGTGCCACCAGCAGAGGAGGGAATAAGCCCTCCTACGAGCAGTACTTC	CATSRGGNKPSYEQYF
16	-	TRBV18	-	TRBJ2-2	TGTGCCAGCTCACCACCGAACGGGAAAAACACCGGGGAGCTGTTTTTT	CASSPPNGKNTGELFF
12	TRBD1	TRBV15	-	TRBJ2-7	TGTGCCACCAGCTGGACAGGGGACGAGCAGTACTTC	CATSWTGDEQYF
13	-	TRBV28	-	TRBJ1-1	TGTGCCACATGCGGCGTAGGCGACACTGAAGCTTTCTTT	CATCGVGDTEAFF
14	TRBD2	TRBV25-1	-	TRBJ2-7	TGTGCCAGCGCCGTAGCGGGGGACTCCTACGAGCAGTACTTC	CASAVAGDSYEQYF
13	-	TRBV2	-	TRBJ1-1	TGTGCCAGCAGTGACCTAGCGGGGACTGAAGCTTTCTTT	CASSDLAGTEAFF
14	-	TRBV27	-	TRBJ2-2	TGTGCCAGCAGTTTTGGCAGGGGGGCCGGGGAGCTGTTTTTT	CASSFGRGAGELFF
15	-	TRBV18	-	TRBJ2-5	TGTGCCAGCTCACCGAGGGACTCCGGAGGGGAGACCCAGTACTTC	CASSPRDSGGETQYF
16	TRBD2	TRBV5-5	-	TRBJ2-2	TGTGCCAGCAGCATTAAGCGGGAGGGCCGGACCGGGGAGCTGTTTTTT	CASSIKREGRTGELFF
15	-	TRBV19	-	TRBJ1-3	TGTGCCAGTAGTAGCCAGACAGGACCTGGAAACACCATATATTTT	CASSSQTGPGNTIYF
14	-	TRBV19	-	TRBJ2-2	TGTGCCAGTAGCCCCCAGGGGGGCAACGGGGAGCTGTTTTTT	CASSPQGGNGELFF
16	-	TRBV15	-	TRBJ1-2	TGTGCCACCAGCAGAGATTATCTGCCGGGGGACTATGGCTACACCTTC	CATSRDYLPGDYGYTF
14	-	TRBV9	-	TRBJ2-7	TGTGCCAGCATCTTACAGGGTTTCACCTACGAGCAGTACTTC	CASILQGFTYEQYF
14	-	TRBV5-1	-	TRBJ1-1	TGCGCCAGCAGCTCCGGCGCGGGGGGAACTGAAGCTTTCTTT	CASSSGAGGTEAFF
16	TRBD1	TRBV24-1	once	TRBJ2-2	TGTGCCACCAGTGACCGGACAGGGAAGAACACCGGGGAGCTGTTTTTT	CATSDRTGKNTGELFF
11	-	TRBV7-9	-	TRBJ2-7	TGTGCCAGCAGCTTAGGGCTGGCGCAGTACTTC	CASSLGLAQYF
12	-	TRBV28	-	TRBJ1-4	TGTGCCAGCAGTTTATTGGGCTCGCAGGCTGTTTTT	CASSLLGSQAVF
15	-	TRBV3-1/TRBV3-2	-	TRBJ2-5	TGTGCCAGCAGCCCACGGACCCAGAGGGCAGAGACCCAGTACTTC	CASSPRTQRAETQYF
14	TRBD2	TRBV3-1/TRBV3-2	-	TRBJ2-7	TGTGCCAGCAGCCCGGGGGGAGGGCCCTACGAGCAGTACTTC	CASSPGGGPYEQYF
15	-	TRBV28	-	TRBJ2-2	TGTGCCAGCAGTTATGTACTAGCGAACACCGGGGAGCTGTTTTTT	CASSYVLANTGELFF
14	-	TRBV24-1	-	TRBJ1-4	TGTGCCACCAGTGATTCCCTATATCATGAAAAACTGTTTTTT	CATSDSLYHEKLFF
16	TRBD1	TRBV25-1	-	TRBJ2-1	TGTGCCAGCAGTGTCAACAGGGGGTTCTCCTACAATGAGCAGTTCTTC	CASSVNRGFSYNEQFF
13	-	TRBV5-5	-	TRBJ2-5	TGTGCCAGCAGCCCTGACAGACGAGAGACCCAGTACTTC	CASSPDRRETQYF
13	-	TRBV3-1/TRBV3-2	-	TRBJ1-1	TGTGCCAGCAGCCAGACTTCTAACGGGGAAGCTTTCTTT	CASSQTSNGEAFF
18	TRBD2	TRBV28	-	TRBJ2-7	TGTGCCAGCAGTTCTTACGGGACTAGCTTAACAGAATCCTACGAGCAGTACTTC	CASSSYGTSLTESYEQYF
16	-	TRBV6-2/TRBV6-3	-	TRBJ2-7	TGTGCCAGCAGTTACTCCCCCCGGGCTAGCGTCTACGAGCAGTACTTC	CASSYSPRASVYEQYF
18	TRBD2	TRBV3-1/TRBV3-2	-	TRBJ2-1	TGTGCCAGCAGCCCATTCGCCCCTCTAGCGGGAGGGGGCAATGAGCAGTTCTTC	CASSPFAPLAGGGNEQFF
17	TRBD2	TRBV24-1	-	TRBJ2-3	TGTGCCACCAGTGATTTTCTAGCGGGAGAGAGCACAGATACGCAGTATTTT	CATSDFLAGESTDTQYF
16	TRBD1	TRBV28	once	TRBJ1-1	TGTGCCAGCAGAGTACCGGGACAGGGGGCGGATACTGAAGCTTTCTTT	CASRVPGQGADTEAFF
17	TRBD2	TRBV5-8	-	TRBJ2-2	TGTGCCAGCAGCTTGGAGCCCGGGACTAGCAACACCGGGGAGCTGTTTTTT	CASSLEPGTSNTGELFF
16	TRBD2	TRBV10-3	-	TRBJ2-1	TGTGCCATCAGTGCGACGGCGGGAGCAGTATTAAATGAGCAGTTCTTC	CAISATAGAVLNEQFF
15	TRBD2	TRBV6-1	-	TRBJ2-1	TGTGCCAGCAGTGAAACGACTAGCGGGAAGGGCGAGCAGTTCTTC	CASSETTSGKGEQFF
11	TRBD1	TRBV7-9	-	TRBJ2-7	TGTGCCAGCAGCGGGACAGACGAGCAGTACTTC	CASSGTDEQYF
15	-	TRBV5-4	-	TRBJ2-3	TGTGCCAGCAGCTTGGATAGTGCGGGGTCAGATACGCAGTATTTT	CASSLDSAGSDTQYF
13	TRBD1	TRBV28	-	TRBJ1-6	TGTGCCAGCAGTGGGGACAGATTAGGACCCCTCCACTTT	CASSGDRLGPLHF
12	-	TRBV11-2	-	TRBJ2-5	TGTGCCAGCAGCTTAGTGCCCGAGGTCCAGTACTTC	CASSLVPEVQYF
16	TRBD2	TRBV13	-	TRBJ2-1	TGTGCCAGCAGCCAACTAGCGGGAGGGATCTACAATGAGCAGTTCTTC	CASSQLAGGIYNEQFF
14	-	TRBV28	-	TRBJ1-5	TGTGCCAGCAGCCTTCCTGAGCCATATCAGCCCCAGCATTTT	CASSLPEPYQPQHF
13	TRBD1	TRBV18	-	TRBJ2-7	TGTGCCAGCTCACCACCGACAGGGGTCGAGCAGTACTTC	CASSPPTGVEQYF
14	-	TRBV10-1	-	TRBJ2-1	TGCGCCAGCAGTGGACACTCCGTGTACGGTGAGCAGTTCTTC	CASSGHSVYGEQFF
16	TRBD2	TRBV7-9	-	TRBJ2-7	TGTGCCAGCAGCTTAGGGACTAGCGGCCCATCCTACGAGCAGTACTTC	CASSLGTSGPSYEQYF
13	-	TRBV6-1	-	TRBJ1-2	TGTGCCAGCAGTGAAGTAAGTCAGAGGCGCTACACCTTC	CASSEVSQRRYTF
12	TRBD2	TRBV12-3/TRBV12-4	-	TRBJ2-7	TGTGCCAGCAGTCGGACTAGTCGGGAGCAGTACTTC	CASSRTSREQYF